Sequencing of this T cell receptor beta chain was carried out in a study of T cell repertoires in aging, cancer and after chemotherapy. Study-wide background: The whole study produced a dataset of roughly 8.6 million TCR reads.

TCR beta rearrangements were amplified from peripheral blood genomic DNA. Study-level points and caveats: Median generation probability rose over the chemotherapy interval in each cancer cohort, suggesting rebound thymic output. Compared with age-matched healthy donors, untreated hematological or solid cancer patients showed higher blood TCR clonality. Loss of evenness, beyond lost richness, contributed to age-related TCR diversity decline in cancer patients.

Comment on this clonotype: The antigen is not known.

A mixed TRB-A/B primer pool amplified rearranged TRB by multiplex touch-down PCR. MiXCR, run by TCRdb on the multiplex PCR reads, gives a single entry per CDR3 protein. The profile shows approximately 2,500 distinct CDR3 sequences, 20% to 25% of them singletons. CDR3 length equals 15 residues. J was trimmed by 7 bases and V by 4 bases; bases with no gene match: 5. The sequenced sample was blood. The receptor comes from a human donor with a solid tumor. The chain couples TRBV12-3 or TRBV12-4 to TRBJ1-6; 9 positions agree with TRBD1. The CDR3 DNA sequence: TGTGCCAGCAGTTCCGGGACAGGGAGAAATTCACCCCTCCACTTT. It specifies CASSSGTGRNSPLHF.